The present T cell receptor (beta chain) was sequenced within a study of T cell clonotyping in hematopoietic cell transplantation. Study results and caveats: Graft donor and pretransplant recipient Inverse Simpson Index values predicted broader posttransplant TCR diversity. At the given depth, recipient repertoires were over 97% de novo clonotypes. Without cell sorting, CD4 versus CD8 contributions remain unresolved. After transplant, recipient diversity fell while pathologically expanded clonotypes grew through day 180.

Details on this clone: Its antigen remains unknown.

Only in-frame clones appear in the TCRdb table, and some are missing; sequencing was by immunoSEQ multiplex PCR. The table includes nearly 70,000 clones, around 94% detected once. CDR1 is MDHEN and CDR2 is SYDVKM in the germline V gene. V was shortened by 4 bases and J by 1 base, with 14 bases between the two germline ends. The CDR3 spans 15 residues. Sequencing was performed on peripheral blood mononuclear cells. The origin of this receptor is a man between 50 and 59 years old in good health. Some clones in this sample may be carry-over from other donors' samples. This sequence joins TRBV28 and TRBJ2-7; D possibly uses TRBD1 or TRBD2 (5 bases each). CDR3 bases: TGTGCCAGCAGTTCGAGGGGTGTCCAATCCTACGAGCAGTACTTC. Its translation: CASSSRGVQSYEQYF.